The rows below give T cell receptor beta chains drawn from one sample of a study of T cell responses to AZD1222 COVID-19 vaccine. The repertoire was sequenced with immunoSEQ multiplex PCR; TCRdb's copy has only in-frame clones and lacks some. Among about 120,000 clones listed, more than 75% were seen once. The sample in question was peripheral blood, obtained on day 0 of AZD1222 vaccination. The receptors shown here come from an adult in good health. The CDR3 runs from the conserved cysteine through the conserved F or W. The D gene is left open where the match is weak. Where a row states a size, it is once, few, many or the class of an expanded clone; other rows omit it.

>9|.|TRBJ2-3|TRBV29-1|.
CSVGDTQYF
TGCAGCGTCGGAGATACGCAGTATTTT
>14|.|TRBJ2-5|TRBV5-8|.
CASSSRFSQETQYF
TGTGCCAGCAGCTCTCGCTTTTCCCAAGAGACCCAGTACTTC
>15|.|TRBJ1-2|TRBV7-9|.
CASSPDRRQDYRYTF
TGTGCCAGCAGCCCAGACCGTCGACAGGATTATCGCTACACCTTC
>18|TRBD2|TRBJ2-3|TRBV5-1|.
CASSRLAGGPGVSDTQYF
TGCGCCAGCAGCCGTCTAGCGGGGGGGCCCGGTGTATCAGATACGCAGTATTTT
>16|TRBD2|TRBJ2-3|TRBV7-9|once
CASSYPGGGDTDTQYF
TGTGCCAGCAGCTACCCTGGCGGGGGAGACACAGATACGCAGTATTTT
>14|.|TRBJ2-1|TRBV7-3|.
CASSHSPGGREQFF
TGTGCCAGCAGCCACTCCCCCGGGGGCAGGGAGCAGTTCTTC
>13|.|TRBJ2-7|TRBV28|.
CASTPPGLYEQYF
TGTGCCAGCACCCCTCCAGGCCTCTACGAGCAGTACTTC
>14|.|TRBJ1-1|TRBV18|once
CASSPGTGNTEAFF
TGTGCCAGCTCCCCGGGGACGGGAAACACTGAAGCTTTCTTT
>13|.|TRBJ1-5|TRBV3-1/TRBV3-2|.
CASSADRFQPQHF
TGTGCCAGCAGCGCAGACAGGTTTCAGCCCCAGCATTTT
>13|.|TRBJ1-3|TRBV5-5|.
CASSLVPGNTIYF
TGTGCCAGCAGCTTAGTGCCGGGAAACACCATATATTTT
>14|TRBD2|TRBJ2-7|TRBV5-1|.
CASSSGTSGEKQYF
TGCGCCAGCAGCTCCGGGACTAGCGGGGAAAAGCAGTACTTC
>13|.|TRBJ1-6|TRBV6-5|few
CASSYDLNSPLHF
TGTGCCAGCAGTTACGACCTGAATTCACCCCTCCACTTT
>14|TRBD2|TRBJ2-7|TRBV3-1/TRBV3-2|.
CASSQLGGDYEQYF
TGTGCCAGCAGCCAGCTTGGGGGGGACTACGAGCAGTACTTC
>15|.|TRBJ2-1|TRBV21-1|medium-sized
CASSKWSRGGSEQFF
TGTGCCAGCAGCAAATGGAGCAGGGGAGGGAGTGAGCAGTTCTTC
>12|.|TRBJ1-1|TRBV10-3|once
CAISESRGIAFF
TGTGCCATCAGTGAGTCGAGGGGGATAGCTTTCTTT
>14|TRBD1|TRBJ1-1|TRBV5-1|.
CASTTTQGATEAFF
TGCGCCAGTACTACAACCCAGGGGGCCACTGAAGCTTTCTTT
>14|.|TRBJ1-1|TRBV18|.
CASSPKAMNTEAFF
TGTGCCAGCTCACCAAAGGCCATGAACACTGAAGCTTTCTTT
>14|.|TRBJ1-3|TRBV19|.
CASRMTGPGNTIYF
TGTGCCAGTAGGATGACCGGGCCGGGAAACACCATATATTTT
>15|.|TRBJ2-2|TRBV18|few
CASSPNRMNTGELFF
TGTGCCAGCTCACCGAACCGTATGAACACCGGGGAGCTGTTTTTT
>13|TRBD1|TRBJ2-7|TRBV3-1/TRBV3-2|once
CASSRQGDYEQYF
TGTGCCAGCAGCAGACAGGGGGATTACGAGCAGTACTTC
>13|.|TRBJ1-2|TRBV6-5|.
CASSIQGDYGYTF
TGTGCCAGCAGTATACAGGGAGACTATGGCTACACCTTC
>14|.|TRBJ1-2|TRBV7-9|.
CASSPVDRIDGYTF
TGTGCCAGCAGCCCGGTCGACAGGATCGACGGCTACACCTTC
>14|.|TRBJ1-2|TRBV27|.
CASTLRDGIGSYTF
TGTGCCAGCACCCTCCGGGACGGAATTGGAAGCTACACCTTC
>16|TRBD2|TRBJ2-1|TRBV3-1/TRBV3-2|once
CASSQDRGSGGNEQFF
TGTGCCAGCAGCCAAGATCGAGGTAGCGGGGGGAATGAGCAGTTCTTC